One T cell receptor beta chain is described in this entry. The record originates from a study of shared clonotypes between healthy human individuals. Method: immunoSEQ multiplex PCR; TCRdb's copy keeps in-frame clones and lacks some. The sample lists around 2.1 million clones, under 95% seen once, with more than 1.5% in the top ten. It was CD45RO-negative cells, positively selected for CCR7, that made up naive CD8 cells, with terminally differentiated effector memory CD45RA+ cells excluded. CDR3 length equals 15 residues. Germline assignment: CDR1 LNHDA and CDR2 SQIVND (reference sequence). V lost 3 bases and J lost 7; bases outside the gene matches: 4.

This TCR was sampled from a man aged 18 to 29 in good health. Some clones in this sample may be carry-over from other donors' samples. The specimen sequenced was naive CD8+ T cells from PBMCs. J is TRBJ2-1 and V is TRBV19, with 12 positions matching TRBD2. Written as DNA, the CDR3 is TGTGCCAGTAGTATGACTAGCGGGAGTTTAAATGAGCAGTTCTTC. Amino acids: CASSMTSGSLNEQFF.